A selection of T cell receptor beta chains follows, all from one sample in a study of shared clonotypes between healthy human individuals. Here immunoSEQ multiplex PCR was the method, and the copy in TCRdb shows in-frame clones only, minus some. The sample holds millions of clones, roughly 95% seen once. Sequencing was done on a sample of naive CD4+ T cells sorted from blood. These receptors were collected from a man younger than 35 in good health. The CDR3 runs from the conserved cysteine through the conserved F or W. The D gene is left open where the match is weak. Where a row states a size, it is once, few, many or the class of an expanded clone; other rows omit it.

J: TRBJ2-1
size: NA
V: TRBV7-9
D: NA
DNA: TGTGCCAGCAGCTTAGTCGGGACCGAAAGCTCCTACAATGAGCAGTTCTTC
CDR3: CASSLVGTESSYNEQFF

J: TRBJ2-4
size: NA
V: TRBV5-1
D: TRBD2
DNA: TGCGCCAGCAGCTATGGACTAGCGGGGGGCGGAGACATTCAGTACTTC
CDR3: CASSYGLAGGGDIQYF

J: TRBJ2-1
size: NA
V: TRBV5-1
D: NA
DNA: TGCGCCAGCAGCCCGACGGGCGAACTTCGCGAGCAGTTCTTC
CDR3: CASSPTGELREQFF

J: TRBJ2-7
size: NA
V: TRBV5-4
D: TRBD1
DNA: TGTGCCAGCAGCAACCCGACAGGGACCCACGAGCAGTACTTC
CDR3: CASSNPTGTHEQYF

J: TRBJ2-7
size: NA
V: TRBV6-4
D: NA
DNA: TGTGCCAGCAGTGACCCCGGGAGTAGCGGAAGCTACGAGCAGTACTTC
CDR3: CASSDPGSSGSYEQYF

J: TRBJ1-1
size: NA
V: TRBV6-6
D: NA
DNA: TGTGCCAGCAGCCCCCTCGGGGGTGACACTGAAGCTTTCTTT
CDR3: CASSPLGGDTEAFF

J: TRBJ1-1
size: once
V: TRBV12-5
D: TRBD1
DNA: TGTGCTAGTGGTCCCGGACAGGGGGCGCGGGGAACTGAAGCTTTCTTT
CDR3: CASGPGQGARGTEAFF

J: TRBJ1-1
size: once
V: TRBV5-1
D: NA
DNA: TGCGCCAGCAGCTTGGGGGTCGACACTGAAGCTTTCTTT
CDR3: CASSLGVDTEAFF

J: TRBJ2-7
size: NA
V: TRBV7-2
D: NA
DNA: TGTGCCAGCAGCTTAGTGCAGGGGCCCTTCTCCTACGAGCAGTACTTC
CDR3: CASSLVQGPFSYEQYF

J: TRBJ2-3
size: NA
V: TRBV7-9
D: NA
DNA: TGTGCCAGCAGCTTACAGGGTACAGATACGCAGTATTTT
CDR3: CASSLQGTDTQYF

J: TRBJ2-1
size: NA
V: TRBV6-1
D: TRBD1
DNA: TGTGCCAGCAGTGCGGGACAGGGGGGCTACAATGAGCAGTTCTTC
CDR3: CASSAGQGGYNEQFF

J: TRBJ1-1
size: NA
V: TRBV2
D: TRBD1
DNA: TGTGCCAGCAGTCAACAGGGGGGGACTGAAGCTTTCTTT
CDR3: CASSQQGGTEAFF

J: TRBJ1-4
size: NA
V: TRBV2
D: NA
DNA: TGTGCCAGCAGCTCGGGGATCGGGAGAAAACTGTTTTTT
CDR3: CASSSGIGRKLFF

J: TRBJ2-3
size: NA
V: TRBV13
D: NA
DNA: TGTGCCAGCAGCTTAGGGACTCCCGACCTGGGTACGCAGTATTTT
CDR3: CASSLGTPDLGTQYF

J: TRBJ2-5
size: NA
V: TRBV7-9
D: NA
DNA: TGTGCCAGCAGCTTAGCGTATCCCCCCGAGACCCAGTACTTC
CDR3: CASSLAYPPETQYF

J: TRBJ2-1
size: NA
V: TRBV7-6
D: NA
DNA: TGTGCCAGCAGCCCAGGGAATGTTAACAATGAGCAGTTCTTC
CDR3: CASSPGNVNNEQFF

J: TRBJ2-1
size: NA
V: TRBV28
D: NA
DNA: TGTGCCAGCCCACCCGAAGGGGGTAGTTCCTACAATGAGCAGTTCTTC
CDR3: CASPPEGGSSYNEQFF

J: TRBJ2-2
size: NA
V: TRBV5-4
D: NA
DNA: TGTGCCAGCAGTCGTACCGGGGAGCTGTTTTTT
CDR3: CASSRTGELFF

J: TRBJ2-4
size: once
V: TRBV11-2
D: TRBD2
DNA: TGTGCCAGCAGCTCGGAGGGACTAGTTTCCAACATTCAGTACTTC
CDR3: CASSSEGLVSNIQYF

J: TRBJ1-1
size: NA
V: TRBV10-2
D: NA
DNA: TGCGCCAGCAGTGTGGGGGAGAACACTGAAGCTTTCTTT
CDR3: CASSVGENTEAFF